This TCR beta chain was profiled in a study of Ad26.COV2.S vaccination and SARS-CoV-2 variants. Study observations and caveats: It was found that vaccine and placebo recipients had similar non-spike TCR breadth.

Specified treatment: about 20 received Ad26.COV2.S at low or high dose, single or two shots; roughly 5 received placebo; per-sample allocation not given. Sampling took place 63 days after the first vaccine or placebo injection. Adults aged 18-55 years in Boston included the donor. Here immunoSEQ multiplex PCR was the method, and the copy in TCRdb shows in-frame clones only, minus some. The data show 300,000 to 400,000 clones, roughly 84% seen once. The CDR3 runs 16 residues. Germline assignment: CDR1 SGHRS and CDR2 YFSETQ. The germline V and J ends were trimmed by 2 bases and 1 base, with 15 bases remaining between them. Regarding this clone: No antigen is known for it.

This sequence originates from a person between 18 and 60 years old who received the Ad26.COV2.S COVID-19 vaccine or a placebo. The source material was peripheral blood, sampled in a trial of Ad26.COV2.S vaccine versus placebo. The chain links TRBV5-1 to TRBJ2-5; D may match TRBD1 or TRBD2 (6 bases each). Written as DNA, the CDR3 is TGCGCCAGCAGCTTCGGAGGGACAAGTACCCAAGAGACCCAGTACTTC. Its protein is CASSFGGTSTQETQYF.